One sample yielded the 30 T cell receptor beta chains listed below, sequenced in a study of T-cell reconstitution after alpha-beta-depleted transplantation in children. Unique molecular identifiers were incorporated when the TCRbeta library was constructed. One entry per CDR3 protein results from TCRdb running MiXCR on the PCR reads. Of hundreds of thousands of distinct CDR3 sequences listed, about 9.9% are singletons. The sequences come from peripheral blood, collected 180 days after TCRalphabeta/CD19-depleted stem cell transplant. These TCRs come from a male patient aged 2 to 9 who had a stem cell transplant for chronic granulomatous disease, so the T cells may come from the graft donor.

Many counts were recorded for this clonotype. This chain joins TRBV5-1 and TRBJ2-1; D remains unclear. This CDR3 contains 15 residues. The V and J ends lost 0 bases and 1 base respectively, with 8 bases between them. CDR1 and CDR2 (germline): SGHRS, YFSETQ. The CDR3: CASSLGSVSYNEQFF. In nucleotides, the CDR3 is TGCGCCAGCAGCTTGGGAAGCGTTTCCTACAATGAGCAGTTCTTC.

At least ten counts were recorded for this clonotype. The V call is TRBV7-3, the J call TRBJ2-2; D not resolved. Germline V gives CDR1 SGHTA, CDR2 FQGTGA. The CDR3 runs to 15 residues. Trimming pared 2 bases from V and 4 bases from J, leaving 11 bases between. CDR3 sequence: CASSLSARVTGELFF. CDR3 DNA: TGTGCCAGCAGCTTATCTGCTAGGGTCACCGGGGAGCTGTTTTTT.

In this sample, this clonotype turned up many times. This rearrangement joins TRBV20-1 to TRBJ2-1; D is unresolved. From germline, CDR1 is DFQATT and CDR2 SNEGSKA (reference sequence). The CDR3 has 14 residues. V dropped 6 bases and J dropped 4 bases, with 16 bases sitting between them. DNA for the CDR3: TGCAGTGCGAGATCTACCCTCGGGTACAATGAGCAGTTCTTC. Amino acids: CSARSTLGYNEQFF.

This clonotype was observed at least ten times. V is TRBV6-4 and J is TRBJ2-1; the match to TRBD2 covers 12 bases. Per the germline V gene, CDR1 is MRHNA and CDR2 is SNTAGT. This CDR3 is built from 15 residues. V lost 6 bases to trimming and J lost 8 bases; unmatched junction nucleotides: 8. CDR3 residues: CASSAGLAGSYEQFF. Here the CDR3 DNA reads TGTGCCAGCAGCGCTGGACTAGCGGGATCGTATGAGCAGTTCTTC.

At least ten counts were recorded for this clonotype. The V and J genes are TRBV7-6 and TRBJ2-7, with TRBD1 as a possible D gene (5 bases). Germline V gene sequence: CDR1 SGHVS, CDR2 FNYEAQ. This CDR3 is built from 15 residues. V was trimmed by 2 bases and J by 0 bases, leaving 11 bases between them. The CDR3 DNA follows: TGTGCCAGCAGCTTACGACAGAGCAGCTCCTACGAGCAGTACTTC. This sequence encodes CASSLRQSSSYEQYF.

This chain joins TRBV7-2 and TRBJ2-2, with a possible D match to TRBD2 (6 bases). The CDR3 runs 14 residues. The V and J ends lost 6 bases and 4 bases respectively, with 12 bases between them. CDR1 is SGHTA and CDR2 is FQGNSA in the germline V gene. The CDR3 sequence is CASSSGLITGELFF. CDR3 in DNA: TGTGCCAGCAGTTCGGGACTCATCACCGGGGAGCTGTTTTTT.

At least ten counts were recorded for this clonotype. The chain links TRBV5-6 to TRBJ2-3; 11 bases agree with TRBD2. After removal of 2 bases from V and 2 bases from J, the junction contained 13 bases not matched to a gene. There are 19 residues in the CDR3. CDR1 is SGHDT and CDR2 is YYEEEE in the germline V gene. The CDR3 is CASSLLAGVRPGDTDTQYF. CDR3 coding DNA: TGTGCCAGCAGCTTACTAGCGGGAGTCCGACCCGGGGACACAGATACGCAGTATTTT.

With regard to this clonotype: Germline and junction disagree at one end, which may indicate a read error. The genes are TRBV12-3 or TRBV12-4 and TRBJ2-1; no definite D call. The length of the CDR3 is 16 residues. CDR3 loop: CASTPSIIASDNEQFF. The DNA of the CDR3 is TGTGCCAGCACCCCATCCATCATTGCCTCCGACAATGAGCAGTTCTTC.

This clonotype came up many times. In DNA form, the CDR3 reads TGCAGCGTTGAAACACAGGGGGGACTGGCCTACGAGCAGTACTTC. Its protein product is CSVETQGGLAYEQYF. The chain employs TRBV29-1 and TRBJ2-7; 8 nucleotides agree with TRBD1. The CDR3 consists of 15 residues. The V and J ends lost 2 bases and 2 bases, in that order; junction bases with no gene match: 8. The germline V gene has CDR1 SQVTM and CDR2 ANQGSEA.

This chain joins TRBV7-2 and TRBJ1-3; no definite D call. V lost 3 bases, J lost 2 bases, and 14 bases lay in between. The germline V gene has CDR1 SGHTA and CDR2 FQGNSA. This CDR3 has 16 residues. CDR3 sequence: CASSFSEALPGNTIYF. The DNA of the CDR3 is TGTGCCAGCAGCTTTTCGGAGGCCCTCCCTGGAAACACCATATATTTT.

This clonotype was seen ten or more times. The genes are TRBV10-3 and TRBJ2-1; no clear D. The V end lost 0 bases, the J end lost 7 bases, and 16 bases lay between the germline ends. From germline, CDR1 is ENHRY and CDR2 SYGVKD. CDR3 length equals 16 residues. The CDR3 protein is CAISESPIFPGNEQFF. The CDR3 nucleotides read TGTGCCATCAGTGAGTCGCCGATATTTCCCGGGAATGAGCAGTTCTTC.

This clonotype was observed many times. The chain joins TRBV29-1 to TRBJ2-7; D may be TRBD1 or TRBD2 (5 bases each). The CDR3 contains 12 residues. Trimming removed 6 bases from V and 5 bases from J, with 14 bases in between. Germline V gene sequence: CDR1 SQVTM, CDR2 ANQGSEA. CDR3 sequence: CSVQGLGDEQYF. CDR3 bases: TGCAGCGTCCAAGGGTTGGGGGACGAGCAGTACTTC.

This chain connects TRBV20-1 to TRBJ2-2, with TRBD2 matching over 7 bases. This CDR3 comprises 16 residues. CDR1 is DFQATT, CDR2 SNEGSKA, per germline (reference sequence). After removal of 1 base from V and 4 bases from J, the junction contained 9 bases not matched to a gene. Here the CDR3 reads CSARGGGGRSTGELFF. CDR3 coding DNA: TGCAGTGCTAGAGGGGGGGGAGGAAGGTCCACCGGGGAGCTGTTTTTT.

This clonotype was counted many times. This chain uses TRBV6-2 or TRBV6-3 with TRBJ2-1, with D perhaps TRBD2 (6 bases). Germline CDR1 and CDR2: MNHEY and SVGEGT. CDR3 length: 16 residues. Trimming shortened V by 6 bases and J by 9 bases, and 24 bases separated the two germline ends. CDR3 loop: CASSRKLIRSEGEQFF. In nucleotides, the CDR3 is TGTGCCAGCAGCAGAAAACTGATCCGGTCGGAGGGTGAGCAGTTCTTC.

In its sample, this clonotype was seen many times. The rearrangement joins TRBV18 to TRBJ2-1; no clear D. Germline V CDR1 and CDR2: KGHSH, LQKENI. V lost 5 bases and J lost 9, with 5 bases in between. The CDR3 sequence is 10 residues long. The CDR3 DNA sequence: TGTGCCAGCTCATTGGGTGAGCAGTTCTTC. Residues: CASSLGEQFF. Combining the CDR3 with reference TRBV18 and TRBJ2-1 gives the whole variable domain NAGVMQNPRHLVRRRGQEARLRCSPMKGHSHVYWYRQLPEEGLKFMVYLQKENIIDESGMPKERFSAEFPKEGPSILRIQQVVRGDSAAYFCASSLGEQFFGPGTRLTVL.

This clonotype has at least ten counts. CDR3 loop: CATSLSGRSNEQFF. The CDR3 bases are TGTGCCACAAGCCTGAGCGGGCGAAGCAATGAGCAGTTCTTC. The chain is built from TRBV15 and TRBJ2-1; TRBD2 is a possible D gene (6 bases). V shed 9 bases and J shed 6 bases, with 18 bases lying between them. The CDR3 covers 14 residues. CDR1 LNHNV and CDR2 YYDKDF come from the germline V gene (reference sequence).

This sequence joins TRBV19 and TRBJ2-7; 7 bases match TRBD1. There are 16 residues in the CDR3. Germline V gene sequence: CDR1 LNHDA, CDR2 SQIVND (reference sequence). V shed 4 bases and J 6 bases; nucleotides not matched to a gene: 15. Written as DNA, the CDR3 is TGTGCCAGTAGTAGCTCACAGGGGATTGGAATTCGCGAGCAGTACTTC. It codes for CASSSSQGIGIREQYF.

In its sample, this clonotype was seen many times. The rearrangement uses TRBV20-1 and TRBJ1-5, with D hard to call. The germline gives CDR1 DFQATT, CDR2 SNEGSKA (reference sequence). The CDR3 is made up of 15 amino acids. V was trimmed by 0 bases and J by 5 bases, leaving 14 bases between them. CDR3 region: CSARDRRLRDQPQHF. The CDR3 nucleotides are TGCAGTGCTAGAGATAGGAGGTTACGGGATCAGCCCCAGCATTTT.

At least ten counts were recorded for this clonotype. This CDR3 reads CSVGDRVGMSQYF. DNA for the CDR3: TGCAGCGTTGGGGACAGGGTTGGGATGTCCCAGTACTTC. The rearrangement uses TRBV29-1 and TRBJ2-5, with 9 nucleotides matching TRBD1. This CDR3 contains 13 residues. CDR1 and CDR2 from the germline V gene are SQVTM and ANQGSEA. The V gene end was trimmed by 4 bases and the J gene end by 9 bases; junction bases not matched to a gene: 9.

This clonotype was counted ten times or more. This rearrangement joins TRBV7-2 to TRBJ1-2, with D perhaps TRBD1 (6 bases). The CDR3 loop spans 13 amino acids. Germline CDR1 is SGHTA and CDR2 is FQGNSA. The germline V and J ends were trimmed by 5 bases and 4 bases, with 11 bases remaining between them. This CDR3 reads CASSPRGIYGYTF. The CDR3 nucleotides read TGTGCCAGCAGCCCCAGGGGTATCTATGGCTACACCTTC.

In this sample, this clonotype turned up a few times. The chain uses TRBV14 and TRBJ2-1; D ambiguous. Germline loops: CDR1 SGHDN, CDR2 FVKESK. Trimming took 1 base from V and 8 from J, leaving 27 bases between them. The CDR3 covers 19 residues. CDR3 sequence: CASSQGASGGAREGDEQFF. The CDR3, as DNA: TGTGCCAGCAGCCAAGGGGCATCGGGCGGCGCAAGAGAAGGTGATGAGCAGTTCTTC.

Ten or more counts support this clonotype. The V and J genes are TRBV20-1 and TRBJ1-5; TRBD1 matches at 8 bases. This CDR3 is 14 amino acids long. CDR1 is DFQATT, CDR2 SNEGSKA, per germline (reference sequence). Unmatched junction bases numbered 5, after V lost 3 bases and J lost 4 bases. The CDR3 nucleotides read TGCAGTGCTAGGGCAGGGGGCGGGAATCAGCCCCAGCATTTT. Its protein is CSARAGGGNQPQHF.

The sample holds many counts of this clonotype. The chain is built from TRBV5-1 and TRBJ1-2, with TRBD1 matching over 7 bases. V trimming: 1 base; J trimming: 0 bases; junction bases outside the gene matches: 9. The CDR3 loop spans 17 amino acids. Looked up from germline, CDR1 is SGHRS and CDR2 is YFSETQ. The CDR3 protein is CASSLSWDRFTNYGYTF. CDR3 coding DNA: TGCGCCAGCAGCTTGAGCTGGGACAGATTCACTAACTATGGCTACACCTTC.

This clonotype was recorded many times. This chain joins TRBV2 and TRBJ1-1; D is possibly TRBD1 (5 bases). V lost 3 bases, J lost 1 base, and 12 bases lay in between. Per the germline V gene, CDR1 is SNHLY and CDR2 is FYNNEI. The CDR3 length is 15 residues. CDR3 region: CASSEDRGGNTEAFF. The CDR3 DNA reads TGTGCCAGCAGTGAGGATCGGGGGGGGAACACTGAAGCTTTCTTT.

This clonotype was detected many times. The chain has TRBV20-1 and TRBJ2-7; TRBD1 or TRBD2 may be the D gene (7 bases each). The germline V gene has CDR1 DFQATT and CDR2 SNEGSKA (reference sequence). The CDR3 totals 15 residues. Trimming stripped 0 bases from V and 4 bases from J, with 16 bases between. The CDR3 spells CSARDPRGTTYEQYF. CDR3 coding DNA: TGCAGTGCTAGAGATCCCAGGGGGACTACGTACGAGCAGTACTTC.

At least ten counts were recorded for this clonotype. This chain connects TRBV20-1 to TRBJ2-1, with 7 bases that match TRBD1. Germline V gene sequence: CDR1 DFQATT, CDR2 SNEGSKA (reference sequence). The CDR3 is 12 residues long. The V gene end was trimmed by 5 bases and the J gene end by 5 bases; junction bases not matched to a gene: 3. The chain's CDR3 is CSARDRNNEQFF. Here the CDR3 DNA reads TGCAGTGCTCGGGACAGAAACAATGAGCAGTTCTTC.

This clonotype was recorded at least ten times. J is TRBJ2-5 and V is TRBV29-1, with a possible D match to TRBD1 (5 bases). Germline-derived CDR1 and CDR2 are SQVTM and ANQGSEA. Trimming pared 5 bases from V and 5 bases from J, leaving 12 bases between. The CDR3 spans 12 residues. CDR3 coding DNA: TGCAGCGTTTGTGCAGGGCGGGAGACCCAGTACTTC. As protein: CSVCAGRETQYF.

This clonotype has a count of ten or more. The chain is built from TRBV5-1 and TRBJ2-7, with 13 bases that match TRBD2. Trimming at V came to 4 bases and at J to 1 base, leaving 11 bases not matched to a gene. The germline V gene has CDR1 SGHRS and CDR2 YFSETQ. This CDR3 is built from 18 residues. The CDR3 protein is CASSTLPGLAGTSYEQYF. The CDR3 nucleotides are TGCGCCAGCAGCACGCTACCGGGACTAGCGGGAACGTCCTACGAGCAGTACTTC.

This clonotype was recorded a few times. The V gene is TRBV29-1, the J gene TRBJ2-3; TRBD2 agrees at 13 bases. This CDR3 region has 15 residues. From germline, CDR1 is SQVTM and CDR2 ANQGSEA. V shed 7 bases and J 4 bases; nucleotides not matched to a gene: 8. DNA of the CDR3: TGCAGCGCCGACGGACTAGCGGGAGACGCAGATACGCAGTATTTT. Its translation is CSADGLAGDADTQYF.

This clonotype has at least ten counts. The J gene is TRBJ1-4, the V gene TRBV27; D perhaps matches TRBD1 (5 bases). CDR1 and CDR2 from the germline V gene are MNHEY and SMNVEV (reference sequence). The CDR3 runs 14 residues. The ends were cut back, 2 bases at V and 11 bases at J, with 15 bases in the middle. The DNA of the CDR3 is TGTGCCAGCAGTTTAGGTTGGAGAGGGGAGAAACTGTTTTTT. It specifies CASSLGWRGEKLFF.